Shown below are 21 T cell receptor beta chains from a single sample sequenced in a study of blood T cell repertoires in COVID-19. Measured with immunoSEQ multiplex PCR; TCRdb has only the in-frame clones, and not every one. Among about 16,000 clones listed, about 89% were seen once. Sequencing was performed on peripheral blood. These receptor sequences come from a woman aged 80 or older with COVID-19, enrolled during active disease.

This chain joins TRBV4-1 and TRBJ1-2; TRBD1 agrees at 7 bases. V dropped 4 bases and J dropped 0; count of bases not matched to a gene: 8. This CDR3 contains 16 residues. Germline V gene data show CDR1 as MGHRA and CDR2 as YSYEKL. CDR3 DNA: TGCGCCAGCAGCCGACAGGGCTCACCTTCTAACTATGGCTACACCTTC. Its protein product is CASSRQGSPSNYGYTF.

The table lists this clone with a count of one. The chain has TRBV12-3 or TRBV12-4 and TRBJ1-1; D perhaps matches TRBD1 (6 bases). There are 12 residues in the CDR3. V lost 3 bases to trimming and J lost 4 bases, with 6 bases between them. The CDR3 region is CASSLTGTEAFF. CDR3 bases: TGTGCCAGCAGTTTGACAGGCACTGAAGCTTTCTTT.

CDR3 in amino acids: CASSVEGTLQGPYNEQYF. DNA of the CDR3: TGTGCCAGCAGCGTAGAAGGGACACTACAGGGGCCTTACAACGAGCAGTACTTC. The chain is built from TRBV9 and TRBJ2-7; the match to TRBD1 covers 7 bases. The CDR3 sequence is 18 residues long. V was clipped by 0 bases and J by 5 bases; unmatched bases: 17. The germline V gene has CDR1 SGDLS and CDR2 YYNGEE.

The genes are TRBV24-1 and TRBJ2-3; 8 bases fit TRBD2. The J segment lost 0 bases and the V segment lost 10 bases, leaving 2 bases of the junction unmatched. CDR1 is KGHDR, CDR2 SFDVKD, per germline. This CDR3 comprises 13 residues. CDR3 nucleotides: TGTGCCACTACTAGCGGAAGCACAGATACGCAGTATTTT. Encoded protein: CATTSGSTDTQYF.

The gene calls are TRBV4-1 and TRBJ2-5, with a possible D match to TRBD1 (7 bases). V dropped 3 bases and J dropped 5 bases, with 19 bases sitting between them. This CDR3 has 16 amino acids. Germline-derived CDR1 and CDR2 are MGHRA and YSYEKL. CDR3 nucleotide sequence: TGCGCCAGCAGCCACCATGGGACAGCTGGGGGGGAGACCCAGTACTTC. It codes for CASSHHGTAGGETQYF.

This chain joins TRBV9 and TRBJ1-5; D perhaps matches TRBD1 (6 bases). Germline V gene sequence: CDR1 SGDLS, CDR2 YYNGEE. The V end was cut by 0 bases, the J end by 7 bases, with 14 bases between. The CDR3 runs 15 residues. The CDR3 protein is CASSVDGGPNQPQHF. In DNA, the CDR3 is TGTGCCAGCAGCGTAGATGGGGGCCCAAACCAGCCCCAGCATTTT.

This clone was found once. The J gene is TRBJ2-7, the V gene TRBV19; TRBD1 aligns across 8 bases. The length of the CDR3 is 15 residues. The germline CDR1 and CDR2 sequences are LNHDA and SQIVND (reference sequence). Losses at the gene ends were 4 bases for V and 2 bases for J; bases not matched to a gene: 7. CDR3 region: CASSTSGTGTYEQYF. The CDR3 DNA is TGTGCCAGTAGTACCTCCGGGACAGGAACCTACGAGCAGTACTTC.

This chain joins TRBV19 and TRBJ2-2, with 8 positions matching TRBD1. V was pared by 3 bases and J by 7 bases, with 16 bases of the junction left unmatched. CDR3 length: 18 amino acids. Per germline, CDR1 LNHDA and CDR2 SQIVND (reference sequence). CDR3 bases: TGTGCCAGTAGTATTCTTTTCCAGGGGGCCCTTTCAGGCGGGGAGCTGTTTTTT. It specifies CASSILFQGALSGGELFF.

This clone was found once. The V gene is TRBV5-1, the J gene TRBJ1-2, with D perhaps TRBD1 (5 bases). With 0 bases removed from V and 2 bases from J, the gap between germline ends came to 17 bases. In germline, CDR1 is SGHRS, CDR2 YFSETQ. The CDR3 has 17 residues. DNA of the CDR3: TGCGCCAGCAGCTTGGCCGGCGGGGCAAGGACCAACTATGGCTACACCTTC. Amino acids: CASSLAGGARTNYGYTF.

The chain joins TRBV7-9 to TRBJ1-2, with D maybe TRBD1 (5 bases). Germline CDR1 reads SEHNR; CDR2 reads FQNEAQ (reference sequence). Trimming pared 1 base from V and 8 bases from J, leaving 20 bases between. CDR3 size: 16 residues. This CDR3 reads CASSLVPLRQGAGYTF. CDR3 bases: TGTGCCAGCAGCTTAGTCCCCCTCCGGCAGGGTGCCGGCTACACCTTC.

The V and J genes are TRBV5-6 and TRBJ1-2; TRBD1 matches 7 bases. There are 13 residues in the CDR3. Looked up from germline, CDR1 is SGHDT and CDR2 is YYEEEE. V was pared by 5 bases and J by 2 bases, with 3 bases of the junction left unmatched. Here the CDR3 reads CASSPGQNYGYTF. CDR3 coding DNA: TGTGCCAGCAGTCCGGGACAGAACTATGGCTACACCTTC. Full variable domain (rest looked up from reference TRBV5-6 and TRBJ1-2): DAGVTQSPTHLIKTRGQQVTLRCSPKSGHDTVSWYQQALGQGPQFIFQYYEEEERQRGNFPDRFSGHQFPNYSSELNVNALLLGDSALYLCASSPGQNYGYTFGSGTRLTVV.

The J gene is TRBJ1-1, the V gene TRBV9, with 7 bases lining up with TRBD1. CDR3 length: 14 amino acids. Germline trimming cut 4 bases from V and 12 bases from J; bases unmatched to any gene: 15. The V gene's germline CDR1 is SGDLS and CDR2 YYNGEE. The CDR3 coding sequence is TGTGCCAGCAGCCAAATCCCAACTGACAGGGAGACTTTCTTT. It is translated as CASSQIPTDRETFF.

The J gene is TRBJ1-4, the V gene TRBV5-1; D uncertain. From germline, CDR1 is SGHRS and CDR2 YFSETQ. The length of the CDR3 is 15 residues. The germline V and J ends were trimmed by 3 bases and 2 bases, with 11 bases remaining between them. CDR3 in DNA: TGCGCCAGCAGCTCGCGTCCCGGGACTAATGAAAAACTGTTTTTT. Protein: CASSSRPGTNEKLFF.

V gene TRBV7-9 combines with J gene TRBJ2-4, with 7 positions matching TRBD2. The germline CDR1 and CDR2 sequences are SEHNR and FQNEAQ (reference sequence). This CDR3 is 13 amino acids long. Trimming at V came to 3 bases and at J to 6 bases, leaving 2 bases not matched to a gene. CDR3 sequence reads: CASSFGGRNIQYF. The CDR3 DNA reads TGTGCCAGCAGCTTCGGCGGGAGAAACATTCAGTACTTC.

This chain uses TRBV7-2 with TRBJ1-1; tentative D call: TRBD1 (5 bases). V was clipped by 5 bases and J by 6 bases, with 16 bases between them. The V gene's germline CDR1 is SGHTA and CDR2 FQGNSA. CDR3 length: 14 residues. The CDR3 spells CASSPVGGFSEAFF. CDR3 sequence (DNA): TGTGCCAGCAGCCCAGTCGGGGGGTTCTCTGAAGCTTTCTTT.

This clone was seen a single time. This sequence joins TRBV18 and TRBJ2-5, with TRBD1 matching over 7 bases. In germline, CDR1 is KGHSH, CDR2 LQKENI. The CDR3 loop spans 15 amino acids. V shed 3 bases and J 4 bases; nucleotides not matched to a gene: 8. The CDR3 DNA reads TGTGCCAGCTCACCCCGGACAGGTCACCTAGAGACCCAGTACTTC. Its protein product is CASSPRTGHLETQYF.

The V gene is TRBV10-3, the J gene TRBJ2-1; the D is unclear. The V end was cut by 2 bases, the J end by 4 bases, with 9 bases between. Germline CDR1 reads ENHRY; CDR2 reads SYGVKD. The CDR3 contains 14 residues. CDR3 region: CAISEVVAYNEQFF. The CDR3 region has the DNA TGTGCCATCAGTGAGGTGGTTGCGTACAATGAGCAGTTCTTC.

The chain uses TRBV7-9 and TRBJ1-4; 9 nucleotides agree with TRBD1. Trimming cost V 3 bases and J 4 bases; bases outside gene matches: 6. CDR3 length: 16 amino acids. CDR1 and CDR2 (germline): SEHNR, FQNEAQ (reference sequence). The CDR3 reads CASSFDYRGLNEKLFF. DNA of the CDR3: TGTGCCAGCAGCTTCGATTACAGGGGGCTTAATGAAAAACTGTTTTTT.

CDR3 in DNA: TGTGCCAGCAGTTCCGGGACTCCCACCGGGGAGCTGTTTTTT. It is translated as CASSSGTPTGELFF. V and J are TRBV6-5 and TRBJ2-2; D may be TRBD2 (6 bases). CDR3 size: 14 residues. Germline V gives CDR1 MNHEY, CDR2 SVGAGI. Trimming cost V 4 bases and J 4 bases, with 10 bases left between them.

The chain joins TRBV7-2 to TRBJ1-6; 9 bases agree with TRBD1. Germline-derived CDR1 and CDR2 are SGHTA and FQGNSA. V lost 4 bases to trimming and J lost 13 bases; unmatched junction nucleotides: 17. This CDR3 contains 17 residues. CDR3: CASSYRGLQYDASPLHF. CDR3 bases: TGTGCCAGCAGCTACAGGGGGCTTCAATACGACGCTTCCCCCCTCCACTTT.

The chain combines TRBV28 with TRBJ1-2, with a possible D match to TRBD1 (5 bases). This CDR3 is built from 16 residues. Germline CDR1 MDHEN, CDR2 SYDVKM. The germline V and J ends were trimmed by 3 bases and 4 bases, with 18 bases remaining between them. CDR3: CASSFFLTGSLYGYTF. CDR3 nucleotides: TGTGCCAGCAGTTTCTTCCTTACAGGCTCCCTCTATGGCTACACCTTC.